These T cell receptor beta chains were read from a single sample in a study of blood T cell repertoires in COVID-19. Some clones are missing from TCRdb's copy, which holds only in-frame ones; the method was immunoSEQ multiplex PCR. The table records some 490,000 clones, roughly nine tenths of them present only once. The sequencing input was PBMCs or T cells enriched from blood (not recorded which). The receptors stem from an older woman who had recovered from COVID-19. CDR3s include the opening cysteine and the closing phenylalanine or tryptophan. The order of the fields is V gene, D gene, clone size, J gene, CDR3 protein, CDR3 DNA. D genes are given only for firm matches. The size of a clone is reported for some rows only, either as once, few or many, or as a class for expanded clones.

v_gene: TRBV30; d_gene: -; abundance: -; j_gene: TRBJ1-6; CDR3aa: CAWSVRGPNYNSPLHF; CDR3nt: TGTGCCTGGAGTGTAAGAGGGCCCAACTATAATTCACCCCTCCACTTT
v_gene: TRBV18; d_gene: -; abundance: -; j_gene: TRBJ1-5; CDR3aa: CASSQGSNQPQHF; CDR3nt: TGTGCCAGCTCACAGGGGAGCAATCAGCCCCAGCATTTT
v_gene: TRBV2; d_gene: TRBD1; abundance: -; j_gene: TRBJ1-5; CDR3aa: CASRFGTGRYQPQHF; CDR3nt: TGTGCCAGCAGGTTCGGGACAGGGAGGTATCAGCCCCAGCATTTT
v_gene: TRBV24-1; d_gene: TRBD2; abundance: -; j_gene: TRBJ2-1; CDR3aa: CATSDPASGGAVNEQFF; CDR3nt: TGTGCCACCAGTGATCCCGCTAGCGGGGGGGCCGTGAATGAGCAGTTCTTC
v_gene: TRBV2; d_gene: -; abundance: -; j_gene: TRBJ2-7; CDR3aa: CASRGERQQYF; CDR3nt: TGTGCCAGCAGGGGTGAGCGACAGCAGTACTTC
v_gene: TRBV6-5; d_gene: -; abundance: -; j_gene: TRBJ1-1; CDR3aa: CASSYGQPATEAFF; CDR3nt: TGTGCCAGCAGTTACGGGCAGCCGGCCACTGAAGCTTTCTTT
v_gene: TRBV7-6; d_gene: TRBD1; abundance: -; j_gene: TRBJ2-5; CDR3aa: CASSPQDRGTQYF; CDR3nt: TGTGCCAGCAGCCCTCAGGACAGGGGGACCCAGTACTTC
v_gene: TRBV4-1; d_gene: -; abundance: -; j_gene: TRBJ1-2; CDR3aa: CASSQDPDRNYGYTF; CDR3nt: TGCGCCAGCAGCCAAGACCCCGACAGGAACTATGGCTACACCTTC
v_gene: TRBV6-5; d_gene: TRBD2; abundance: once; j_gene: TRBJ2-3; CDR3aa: CASSPTSGGTNF; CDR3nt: TGTGCCAGCAGTCCCACTAGCGGGGGTACGAATTTT
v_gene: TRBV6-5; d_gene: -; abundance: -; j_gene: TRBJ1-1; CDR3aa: CGAGYTEAFF; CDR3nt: TGTGGCGCAGGGTACACTGAAGCTTTCTTT
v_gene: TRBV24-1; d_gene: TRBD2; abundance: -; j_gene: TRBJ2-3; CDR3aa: CATSDKLAGGPGTQYF; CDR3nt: TGTGCCACCAGTGACAAACTAGCGGGGGGGCCCGGTACGCAGTATTTT
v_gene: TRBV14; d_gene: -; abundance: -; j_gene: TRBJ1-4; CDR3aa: CASSQFRQGLQEKLFF; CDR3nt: TGTGCCAGCAGCCAATTTCGTCAGGGGCTTCAGGAAAAACTGTTTTTT
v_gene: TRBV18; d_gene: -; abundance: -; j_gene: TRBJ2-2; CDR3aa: CASSQLTGYEELFF; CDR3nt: TGTGCCAGCTCACAGTTGACCGGGTATGAGGAGCTGTTTTTT
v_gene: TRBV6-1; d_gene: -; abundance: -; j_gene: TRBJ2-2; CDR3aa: CASSGGRGANTGELFF; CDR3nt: TGTGCCAGCAGTGGCGGCCGCGGGGCGAACACCGGGGAGCTGTTTTTT
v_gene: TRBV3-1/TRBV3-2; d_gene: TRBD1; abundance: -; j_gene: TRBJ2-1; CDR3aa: CASSQARGPTNNEQFF; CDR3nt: TGTGCCAGCAGCCAAGCCAGGGGGCCCACCAACAATGAGCAGTTCTTC
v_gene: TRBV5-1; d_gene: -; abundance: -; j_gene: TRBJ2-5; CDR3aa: CASTDPPGETQYF; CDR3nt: TGCGCCAGCACCGACCCCCCCGGGGAGACCCAGTACTTC
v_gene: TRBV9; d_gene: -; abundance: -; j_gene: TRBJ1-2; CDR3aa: CASSPSQGRNYGYTF; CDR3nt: TGTGCCAGCAGCCCCTCACAGGGTCGGAACTATGGCTACACCTTC
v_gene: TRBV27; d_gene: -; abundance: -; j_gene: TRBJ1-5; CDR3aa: CASSFWGGNQPQHF; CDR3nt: TGTGCCAGCAGTTTTTGGGGGGGCAATCAGCCCCAGCATTTT
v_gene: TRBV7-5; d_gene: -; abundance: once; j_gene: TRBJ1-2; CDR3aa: CARSLGDSGYTF; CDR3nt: TGTGCCAGAAGCTTAGGGGACAGTGGCTACACCTTC
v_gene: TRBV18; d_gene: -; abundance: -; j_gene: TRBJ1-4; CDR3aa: CASSPTPGSTNEKLFF; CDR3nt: TGTGCCAGCTCACCAACCCCAGGGTCAACTAATGAAAAACTGTTTTTT
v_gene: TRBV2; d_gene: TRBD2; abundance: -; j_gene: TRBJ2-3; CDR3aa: CASRSGTTDTQYF; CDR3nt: TGTGCCAGCAGGAGCGGGACCACAGATACGCAGTATTTT
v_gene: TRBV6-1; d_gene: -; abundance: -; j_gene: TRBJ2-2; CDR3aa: CASSDYSQTGELFF; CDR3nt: TGTGCCAGCAGTGATTACAGTCAGACCGGGGAGCTGTTTTTT
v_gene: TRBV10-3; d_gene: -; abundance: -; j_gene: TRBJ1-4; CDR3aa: CAISESGDEKLFF; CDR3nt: TGTGCCATCAGTGAGTCAGGAGATGAAAAACTGTTTTTT
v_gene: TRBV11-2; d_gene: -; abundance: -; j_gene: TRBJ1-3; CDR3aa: CASSPQLLAGNTIYF; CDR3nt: TGTGCCAGCAGCCCCCAACTGTTGGCTGGAAACACCATATATTTT
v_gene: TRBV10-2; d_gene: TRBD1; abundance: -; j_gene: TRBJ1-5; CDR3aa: CASSRTGTGGSNQPQHF; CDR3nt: TGCGCCAGCAGTAGAACCGGGACAGGGGGTAGCAATCAGCCCCAGCATTTT
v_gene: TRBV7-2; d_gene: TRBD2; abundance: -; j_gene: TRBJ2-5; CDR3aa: CASSLVVLGRGRQETQYF; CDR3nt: TGTGCCAGCAGCTTAGTGGTTCTCGGGCGGGGGAGACAAGAGACCCAGTACTTC
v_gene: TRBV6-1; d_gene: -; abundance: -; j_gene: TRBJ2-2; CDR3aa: CASSESGPGELFF; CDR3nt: TGTGCCAGCAGTGAATCGGGTCCCGGGGAGCTGTTTTTT
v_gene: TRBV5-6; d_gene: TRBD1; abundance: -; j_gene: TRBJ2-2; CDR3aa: CASSQPGQGTGELFF; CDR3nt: TGTGCCAGCAGCCAGCCAGGACAGGGGACCGGGGAGCTGTTTTTT
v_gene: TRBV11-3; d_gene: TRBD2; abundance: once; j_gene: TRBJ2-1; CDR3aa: CASSLDRAGDEQFF; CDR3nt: TGTGCCAGCAGCTTAGATAGGGCGGGGGATGAGCAGTTCTTC
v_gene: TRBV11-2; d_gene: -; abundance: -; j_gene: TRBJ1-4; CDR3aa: CASSARGFAEKLFF; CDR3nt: TGTGCCAGCAGCGCAAGGGGGTTTGCTGAAAAACTGTTTTTT
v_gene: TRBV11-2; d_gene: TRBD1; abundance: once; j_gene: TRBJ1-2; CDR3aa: CASSPRGQEHYGYTF; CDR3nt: TGTGCCAGCAGCCCCAGAGGACAGGAACACTATGGCTACACCTTC
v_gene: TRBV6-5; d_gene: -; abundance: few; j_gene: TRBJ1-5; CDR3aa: CAIKGGGPSNQPQHF; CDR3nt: TGTGCCATTAAAGGGGGGGGCCCTAGCAATCAGCCCCAGCATTTT
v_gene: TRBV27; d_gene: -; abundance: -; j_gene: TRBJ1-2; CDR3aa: CASSLRGATGGYTF; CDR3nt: TGTGCCAGCAGTTTACGGGGGGCGACGGGGGGCTACACCTTC
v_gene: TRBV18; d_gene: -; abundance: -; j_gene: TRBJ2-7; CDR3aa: CASSPYPGGEQYF; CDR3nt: TGTGCCAGCTCCCCCTACCCCGGAGGGGAGCAGTACTTC
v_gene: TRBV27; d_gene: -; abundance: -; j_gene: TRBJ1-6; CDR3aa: CASRREQGVAYNSPLHF; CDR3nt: TGTGCCAGCAGACGCGAACAGGGAGTCGCCTATAATTCACCCCTCCACTTT
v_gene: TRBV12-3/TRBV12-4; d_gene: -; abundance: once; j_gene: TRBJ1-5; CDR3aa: CASSLGRGQPQHF; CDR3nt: TGTGCCAGCAGTTTGGGCAGGGGACAGCCCCAGCATTTT
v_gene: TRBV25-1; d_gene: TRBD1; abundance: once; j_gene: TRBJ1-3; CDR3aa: CASSDIGQGAPGNTIYF; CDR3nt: TGTGCCAGCAGTGACATCGGACAGGGGGCGCCGGGAAACACCATATATTTT
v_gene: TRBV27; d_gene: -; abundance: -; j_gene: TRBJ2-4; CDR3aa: CASSPSGGGVPVAKNIQYF; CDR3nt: TGTGCCAGCAGTCCCTCCGGAGGGGGGGTGCCCGTAGCCAAAAACATTCAGTACTTC
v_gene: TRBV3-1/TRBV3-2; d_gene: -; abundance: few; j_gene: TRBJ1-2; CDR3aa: CASSQANYGYTF; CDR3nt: TGTGCCAGCAGCCAAGCAAACTATGGCTACACCTTC